This TCR beta chain was identified during a study of control samples from healthy donors and cancer patients. Trimming removed 7 bases from V and 7 bases from J; junction bases left unmatched: 8. The CDR3 consists of 14 residues. Germline CDR1 MNHEY, CDR2 SVGAGI. Measured with immunoSEQ multiplex PCR; TCRdb has only the in-frame clones, and not every one. Of approximately 190,000 clones in the sample, around 90% were seen once. The clonotype comes from a man aged 25 to 40 in good health. The specimen sequenced was blood. This rearrangement joins TRBV6-5 to TRBJ1-5; TRBD1 matches 9 bases. The CDR3 DNA reads as TGTGCCAGCATTCCCGGGACAGGGTTCCAGCCCCAGCATTTT. Its translation: CASIPGTGFQPQHF.